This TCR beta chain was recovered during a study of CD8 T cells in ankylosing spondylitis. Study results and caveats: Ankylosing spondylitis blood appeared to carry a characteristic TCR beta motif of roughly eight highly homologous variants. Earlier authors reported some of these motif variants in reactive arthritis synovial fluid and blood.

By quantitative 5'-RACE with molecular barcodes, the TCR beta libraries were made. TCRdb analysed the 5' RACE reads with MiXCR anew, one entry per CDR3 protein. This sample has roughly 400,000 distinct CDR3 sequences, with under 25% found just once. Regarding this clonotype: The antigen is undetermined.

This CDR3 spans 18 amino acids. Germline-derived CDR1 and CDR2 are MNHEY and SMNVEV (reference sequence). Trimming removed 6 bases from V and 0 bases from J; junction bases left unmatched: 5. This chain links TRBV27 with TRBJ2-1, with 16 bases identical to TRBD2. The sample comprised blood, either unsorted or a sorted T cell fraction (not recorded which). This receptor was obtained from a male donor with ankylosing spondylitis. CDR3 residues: CASSGTSGRGPSYNEQFF. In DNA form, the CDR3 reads TGTGCCAGCAGCGGGACTAGCGGGAGGGGACCCTCCTACAATGAGCAGTTCTTC.